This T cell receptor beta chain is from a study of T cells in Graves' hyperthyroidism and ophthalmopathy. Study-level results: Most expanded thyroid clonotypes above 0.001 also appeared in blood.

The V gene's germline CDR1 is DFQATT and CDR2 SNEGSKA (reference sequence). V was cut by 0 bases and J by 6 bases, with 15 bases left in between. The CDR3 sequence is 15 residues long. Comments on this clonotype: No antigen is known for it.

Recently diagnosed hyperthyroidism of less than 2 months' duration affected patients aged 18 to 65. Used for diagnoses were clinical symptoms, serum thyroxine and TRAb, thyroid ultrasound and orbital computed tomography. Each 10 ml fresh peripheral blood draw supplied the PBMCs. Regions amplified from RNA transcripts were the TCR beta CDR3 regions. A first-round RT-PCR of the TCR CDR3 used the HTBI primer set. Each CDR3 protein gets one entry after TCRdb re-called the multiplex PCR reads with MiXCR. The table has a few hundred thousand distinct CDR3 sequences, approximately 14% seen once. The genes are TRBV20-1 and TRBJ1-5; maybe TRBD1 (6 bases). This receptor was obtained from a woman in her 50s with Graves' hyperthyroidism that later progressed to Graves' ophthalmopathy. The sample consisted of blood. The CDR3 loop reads CSARDSNRVAQPQHF. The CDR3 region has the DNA TGCAGTGCTAGAGACTCGAACAGGGTAGCTCAGCCCCAGCATTTT.